This TCR beta chain was obtained from a study of OX40 agonist ivuxolimab in advanced cancers. Study information: The drug used for patients, ivuxolimab, was an agonistic anti-OX40 (CD134) antibody.

Libraries were prepared by immunoSEQ multiplex PCR; TCRdb keeps only in-frame clonotypes and omits some of them. The sample includes about 67,000 clones, roughly nine tenths of them seen just once. This TCR came from an adult with an advanced solid tumor such as melanoma, head and neck, liver or kidney cancer. Here the sequenced sample was CD4+ or CD8+ T cells sorted from blood, taken in a trial of the OX40 agonist ivuxolimab.

CDR3 in amino acids: CASSQDLQREQYF. The CDR3 bases are TGTGCCAGCAGCCAAGATCTGCAGCGCGAGCAGTACTTC. The chain is built from TRBV4-2 and TRBJ2-7; the D is unclear. The CDR3 has 13 amino acids. The ends were cut back, 0 bases at V and 6 bases at J, with 9 bases in the middle. CDR1 is LGHNA and CDR2 is YNFKEQ in the germline V gene.